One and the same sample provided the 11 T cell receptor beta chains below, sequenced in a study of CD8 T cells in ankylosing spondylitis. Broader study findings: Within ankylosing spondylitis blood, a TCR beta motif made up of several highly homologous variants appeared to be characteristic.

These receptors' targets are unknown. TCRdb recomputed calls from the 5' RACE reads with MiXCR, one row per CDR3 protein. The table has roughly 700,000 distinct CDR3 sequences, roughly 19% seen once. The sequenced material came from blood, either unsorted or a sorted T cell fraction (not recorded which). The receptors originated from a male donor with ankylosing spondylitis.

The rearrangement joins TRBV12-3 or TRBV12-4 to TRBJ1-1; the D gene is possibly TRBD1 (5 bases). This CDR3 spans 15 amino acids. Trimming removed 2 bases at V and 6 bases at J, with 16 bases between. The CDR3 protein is CASSLSRGGSAEAFF. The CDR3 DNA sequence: TGTGCCAGCAGTTTAAGTCGCGGGGGGTCGGCTGAAGCTTTCTTT.

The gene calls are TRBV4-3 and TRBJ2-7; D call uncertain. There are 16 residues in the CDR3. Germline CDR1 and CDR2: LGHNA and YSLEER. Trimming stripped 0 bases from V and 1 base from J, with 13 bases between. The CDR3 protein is CASSQDSGPTSYEQYF. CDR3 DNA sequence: TGCGCCAGCAGCCAAGATTCCGGGCCCACGTCCTACGAGCAGTACTTC.

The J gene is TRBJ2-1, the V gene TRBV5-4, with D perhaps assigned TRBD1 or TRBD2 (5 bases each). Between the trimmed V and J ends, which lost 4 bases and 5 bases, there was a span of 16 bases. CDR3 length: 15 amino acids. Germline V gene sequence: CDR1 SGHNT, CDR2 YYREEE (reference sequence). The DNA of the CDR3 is TGTGCCAGCAGCGATCCCGGGACCCCAAACAATGAGCAGTTCTTC. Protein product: CASSDPGTPNNEQFF.

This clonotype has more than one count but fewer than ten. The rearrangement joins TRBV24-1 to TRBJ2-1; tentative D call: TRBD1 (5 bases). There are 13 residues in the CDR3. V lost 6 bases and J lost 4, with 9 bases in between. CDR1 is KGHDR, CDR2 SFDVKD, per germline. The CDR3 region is CATSPDSYNEQFF. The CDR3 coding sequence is TGTGCCACCAGTCCAGACAGTTACAATGAGCAGTTCTTC.

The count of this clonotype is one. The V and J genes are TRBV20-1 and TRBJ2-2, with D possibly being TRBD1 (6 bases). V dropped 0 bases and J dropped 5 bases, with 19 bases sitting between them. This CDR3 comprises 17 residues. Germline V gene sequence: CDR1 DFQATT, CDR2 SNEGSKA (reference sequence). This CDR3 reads CSARDPQGKGSTGELFF. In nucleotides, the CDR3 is TGCAGTGCTAGAGATCCACAGGGCAAGGGGAGTACCGGGGAGCTGTTTTTT.

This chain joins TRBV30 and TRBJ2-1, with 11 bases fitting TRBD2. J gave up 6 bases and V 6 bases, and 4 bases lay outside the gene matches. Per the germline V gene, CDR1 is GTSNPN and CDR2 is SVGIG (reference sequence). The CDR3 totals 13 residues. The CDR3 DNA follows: TGTGCCTGTAGCGGGGGGGCGGGCAATGAGCAGTTCTTC. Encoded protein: CACSGGAGNEQFF.

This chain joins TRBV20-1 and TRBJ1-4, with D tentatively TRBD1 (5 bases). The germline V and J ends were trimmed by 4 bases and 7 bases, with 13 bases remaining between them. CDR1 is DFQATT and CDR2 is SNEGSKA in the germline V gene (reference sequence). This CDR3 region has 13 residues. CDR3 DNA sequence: TGCAGTGCTATGGGAAGGGGCGGTGAAAAACTGTTTTTT. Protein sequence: CSAMGRGGEKLFF.

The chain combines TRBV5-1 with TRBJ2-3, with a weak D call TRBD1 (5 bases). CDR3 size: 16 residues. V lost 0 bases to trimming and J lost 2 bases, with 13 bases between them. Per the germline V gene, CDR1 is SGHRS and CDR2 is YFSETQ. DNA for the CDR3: TGCGCCAGCAGCTTGGAGCAGGGCCCTACCACAGATACGCAGTATTTT. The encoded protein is CASSLEQGPTTDTQYF. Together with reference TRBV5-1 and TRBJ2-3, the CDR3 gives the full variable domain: KAGVTQTPRYLIKTRGQQVTLSCSPISGHRSVSWYQQTPGQGLQFLFEYFSETQRNKGNFPGRFSGRQFSNSRSEMNVSTLELGDSALYLCASSLEQGPTTDTQYFGPGTRLTVL.

This CDR3 is CASSPGGDGYTF. The CDR3 DNA reads TGTGCCAGCTCACCCGGAGGGGACGGCTACACCTTC. V usage is TRBV18 and J usage is TRBJ1-2; D possibly corresponds to TRBD1 (5 bases). The CDR3 has 12 residues. From germline, CDR1 is KGHSH and CDR2 LQKENI. Trimming removed 3 bases from V and 8 bases from J, with 10 bases in between.

The DNA for the CDR3 is TGTGCCAGCAGCTTAAGTTCGCTAGCGATCAATGAGCAGTTCTTC. Translating it yields CASSLSSLAINEQFF. The gene calls are TRBV13 and TRBJ2-1, with D tentatively TRBD2 (6 bases). Germline V gene lookup returns CDR1 PRHDT and CDR2 FYEKMQ (reference sequence). The CDR3 length is 15 residues. Trimming cost V 2 bases and J 6 bases, with 14 bases left between them.

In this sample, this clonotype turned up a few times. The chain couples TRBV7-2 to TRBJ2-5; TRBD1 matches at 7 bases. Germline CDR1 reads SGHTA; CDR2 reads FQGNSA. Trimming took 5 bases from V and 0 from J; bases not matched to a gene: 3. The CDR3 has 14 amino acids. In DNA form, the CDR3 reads TGTGCCAGCAGCCCAGGACAGGACCAAGAGACCCAGTACTTC. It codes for CASSPGQDQETQYF.